The 10 T cell receptor beta chains given below trace back to one sample, sequenced in a study of cytomegalovirus exposure and HLA in healthy donors. The PCR made use of 60 Vbeta and 13 Jbeta primers. Clones were sequenced by immunoSEQ multiplex PCR, and TCRdb holds only the in-frame ones, with some missing. Among about 140,000 clones, 73% were seen once, and the ten largest hold around 1.4%. Sequences were obtained from PBMCs. The receptors stem from a woman between 40 and 50 years old in good health and CMV-seronegative.

The V gene is TRBV6-1, the J gene TRBJ2-1; tentative D call: TRBD2 (6 bases). V lost 2 bases and J 2 bases, leaving 10 bases between the germline ends. Germline V gene sequence: CDR1 MNHNS, CDR2 SASEGT. The CDR3 length is 15 residues. The CDR3 nucleotides are TGTGCCAGCAGTGAAAGGAGGGGACCCTACAATGAGCAGTTCTTC. It translates to CASSERRGPYNEQFF.

The rearrangement joins TRBV28 to TRBJ1-1; D is undetermined. The CDR3 runs to 13 residues. The ends were cut back, 2 bases at V and 0 bases at J, with 4 bases in the middle. Germline values: CDR1 MDHEN, CDR2 SYDVKM. CDR3 nucleotides: TGTGCCAGCAGTTTAAATATGAACACTGAAGCTTTCTTT. This gives the protein CASSLNMNTEAFF.

There are a few counts of this clone. This sequence joins TRBV29-1 and TRBJ2-1; 10 bases line up with TRBD2. V trimming: 1 base; J trimming: 3 bases; junction bases outside the gene matches: 9. Germline V gene sequence: CDR1 SQVTM, CDR2 ANQGSEA. There are 17 residues in the CDR3. CDR3 amino acids: CSVEASSGGKSYNEQFF. Here the CDR3 DNA reads TGCAGCGTTGAAGCCTCTAGCGGGGGTAAGAGCTACAATGAGCAGTTCTTC.

The chain carries TRBV4-2 and TRBJ2-5, with D unresolved. This CDR3 spans 14 amino acids. Trimming shortened V by 1 base and J by 2 bases, and 8 bases separated the two germline ends. Germline loops: CDR1 LGHNA, CDR2 YNFKEQ. CDR3: CASSQASTQETQYF. CDR3 in DNA: TGTGCCAGCAGCCAAGCGTCGACACAAGAGACCCAGTACTTC.

This clone has just a few counts. The chain recombines TRBV4-2 with TRBJ1-2, with unresolved D. V lost 0 bases to trimming and J lost 4 bases, with 12 bases between them. CDR1 and CDR2 (germline): LGHNA, YNFKEQ. The CDR3 has 15 residues. In nucleotides, the CDR3 is TGTGCCAGCAGCCAAGATGGTGTCAGTACCTATGGCTACACCTTC. This sequence encodes CASSQDGVSTYGYTF.

The chain recombines TRBV11-1 with TRBJ1-3, with TRBD1 matching 7 bases. V lost 4 bases, J lost 0 bases, and 15 bases stayed unmatched. Germline V CDR1 and CDR2: SGHAT, FQDESV (reference sequence). This CDR3 has 19 residues. CDR3 amino acids: CASSSRDSKPRYSGNTIYF. In nucleotides, the CDR3 is TGTGCCAGCAGCTCTAGGGACAGCAAACCACGATACTCTGGAAACACCATATATTTT.

CDR3 region: CASSHGQGNLFF. DNA for the CDR3: TGCGCCAGCAGCCACGGACAGGGGAATTTGTTCTTC. V is TRBV4-1 and J is TRBJ2-1; 9 bases match TRBD1. The CDR3 length is 12 residues. After removal of 3 bases from V and 15 bases from J, the junction contained 6 bases not matched to a gene. The germline V gene encodes CDR1 MGHRA and CDR2 YSYEKL.

Only one count was recorded for this clone. Mismatch with germline at one junction end may stem from a read error. This chain joins TRBV6-1 and TRBJ2-7; D might be TRBD2 (7 bases). CDR1 and CDR2 (germline): MNHNS, SASEGT. CDR3 length equals 15 residues. The DNA for the CDR3 is TGTGCCAGCAGAAAACGGGGGGCCGCTTCCGACGAGCAGTATTTC. Residues: CASRKRGAASDEQYF.

The rearrangement joins TRBV6-1 to TRBJ1-1; D may be TRBD1 (6 bases). The CDR3 is 15 amino acids. Germline V gene lookup returns CDR1 MNHNS and CDR2 SASEGT. V was shortened by 5 bases and J by 0 bases, with 13 bases between the two germline ends. The CDR3 reads CASSLPGHMNTEAFF. The DNA for the CDR3 is TGTGCCAGCAGTCTTCCGGGACACATGAACACTGAAGCTTTCTTT.

The chain couples TRBV6-5 to TRBJ2-3; TRBD2 might be the D (7 bases). In germline, CDR1 is MNHEY, CDR2 SVGAGI. The V and J ends lost 2 bases and 4 bases respectively, with 10 bases between them. CDR3 length: 14 amino acids. CDR3: CASSYRGAADTQYF. The CDR3 nucleotides read TGTGCCAGCAGTTACCGGGGGGCCGCAGATACGCAGTATTTT.